This T cell receptor (beta chain) is drawn from a study of shared clonotypes between healthy human individuals. Study context: Per-donor plates numbered three CD4 naive, three CD4 memory, two CD8 naive and one CD8 memory. Findings and limits, study-wide: Naive subsets, compared against memory subsets, generally had larger estimated richness values. Roughly 5% of naive CD4 clonotypes were shared across four donors.

Comment on this clone: The antigen remains unidentified.

Clones were sequenced by immunoSEQ multiplex PCR, and TCRdb holds only the in-frame ones, with some missing. This sample carries approximately 1.9 million clones, around 93% of them seen once, and the ten largest clones take about 1.7%. The CDR3 extends over 15 amino acids. Germline V lookup: CDR1 SGHVS, CDR2 FQNEAQ. The V gene end was trimmed by 5 bases and the J gene end by 7 bases; junction bases not matched to a gene: 7. Only CD45RO-negative cells positively selected for CCR7 counted as naive CD8 cells, so terminally differentiated effector memory CD45RA+ cells were excluded. All donors were Caucasian adults living in Nashville, Tennessee.

The TCR sequence derives from a man aged 18 to 29 in good health. Some clones in this sample may be carry-over from other donors' samples. The chain joins TRBV7-8 to TRBJ2-1; TRBD2 agrees at 11 bases. The specimen sequenced was naive CD8+ T cells from PBMCs. CDR3 nucleotides: TGTGCCAGCAGCCGTCGACTAGCGGGGAAAAATGAGCAGTTCTTC. Residues: CASSRRLAGKNEQFF.